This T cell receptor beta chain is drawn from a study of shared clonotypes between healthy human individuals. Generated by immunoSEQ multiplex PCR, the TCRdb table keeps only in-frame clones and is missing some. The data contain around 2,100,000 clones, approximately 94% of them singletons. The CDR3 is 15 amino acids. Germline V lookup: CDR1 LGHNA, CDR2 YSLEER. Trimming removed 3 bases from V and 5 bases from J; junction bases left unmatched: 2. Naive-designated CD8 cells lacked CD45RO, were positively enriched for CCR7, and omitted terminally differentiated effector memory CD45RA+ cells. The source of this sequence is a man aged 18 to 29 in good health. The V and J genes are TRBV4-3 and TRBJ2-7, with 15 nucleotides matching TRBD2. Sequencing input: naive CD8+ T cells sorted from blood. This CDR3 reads CASSHRTSGRDEQYF. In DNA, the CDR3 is TGCGCCAGCAGCCATCGGACTAGCGGGAGGGACGAGCAGTACTTC.